The clone carrying this TCR beta chain was seen many times. As yet, its antigen is unknown. This entry comes from a study of molecular identifiers for immune sequencing clone quantification. Study outcomes and limitations: For highly expanded clones, sizes could be underestimated when identical TCR molecules share a barcode.

Sorted cells numbering about 20,000 to 1,000,000, with 10%, 30% or 50% RNA, yielded the naive CD8 libraries. The authors gated naive CD8 T cells as CD8+CD4-CCR7+CD45RA+ for sorting. V trimming: 5 bases; J trimming: 6 bases; junction bases outside the gene matches: 4. Germline CDR1 reads MNHEY; CDR2 reads SVGAGI. The CDR3 contains 14 residues. The use of previously described methods and listed TCR primers produced the bulk TCR libraries. TCRdb ran MiXCR on the PCR reads and lists one entry per CDR3 protein. The table shows just under 650,000 distinct CDR3 sequences, with approximately 20% occurring only once.

Sequencing was done on a sample of naive CD8+ T cells from blood, with Jurkat cell RNA spiked in. Specified subset: FACS-sorted CD8+CD4-CCR7+CD45RA+ naive T cells. The receptor's source is a human donor in good health. Some libraries in this study had Jurkat cell RNA spiked in. The genes are TRBV6-5 and TRBJ2-1; 10 bases line up with TRBD2. CDR3 nucleotide sequence: TGTGCCAGCAGTCCACTAGCGGGAAGCAATGAGCAGTTCTTC. Encoded protein: CASSPLAGSNEQFF.